The rows below give T cell receptor beta chains drawn from one sample of a study of CD8 T cells in ankylosing spondylitis. TCRdb passed the 5' RACE reads through MiXCR, listing each CDR3 protein once. This repertoire shows roughly 440,000 distinct CDR3 sequences, 15% to 20% found once; its top ten account for approximately 1%. The sequenced sample consisted of blood, either unsorted or a sorted T cell fraction (not recorded which). Receptor source: a male donor with ankylosing spondylitis. CDR3s include the opening cysteine and the closing phenylalanine or tryptophan. The order of the fields is V gene, CDR3 protein.

v_call: TRBV18
cdr3_aa: CASSRGGVTEAFF

v_call: TRBV24-1
cdr3_aa: CATSDPMSRRAEQFF

v_call: TRBV25-1
cdr3_aa: CASSGPPDYEQFF

v_call: TRBV12-3/TRBV12-4
cdr3_aa: CASSGMGTMNTGELFF

v_call: TRBV15
cdr3_aa: CATSRQKETQYF

v_call: TRBV12-3/TRBV12-4
cdr3_aa: CASSLLGVPNEKLFF

v_call: TRBV27
cdr3_aa: CASSLVWGGSNQPQHF

v_call: TRBV7-9
cdr3_aa: CACWTGHYGYTF

v_call: TRBV5-8
cdr3_aa: CASSTGGAWEEKLFF

v_call: TRBV20-1
cdr3_aa: CSARISTGRNEQFF

v_call: TRBV12-3/TRBV12-4
cdr3_aa: CASSRPGQALSTDTQYF

v_call: TRBV20-1
cdr3_aa: CSARDVRGSNQPQHF

v_call: TRBV2
cdr3_aa: CASKSEPNTGELFF

v_call: TRBV5-1
cdr3_aa: CASSLVVAASYEQYF

v_call: TRBV7-2
cdr3_aa: CASSVTGTANTGELFF

v_call: TRBV12-3/TRBV12-4
cdr3_aa: CASSLYGQGGRVGTQYF

v_call: TRBV4-2
cdr3_aa: CASSQSGTGLGKLFF

v_call: TRBV20-1
cdr3_aa: CSAKVGNTYNEQFF

v_call: TRBV20-1
cdr3_aa: CSATNPVRADTQYF

v_call: TRBV5-1
cdr3_aa: CASSRRGETQYF

v_call: TRBV3-1
cdr3_aa: CASSRPTSGEGEQYF

v_call: TRBV20-1
cdr3_aa: CSARDPAGGPDEQYF

v_call: TRBV20-1
cdr3_aa: CSARVAGSETQYF

v_call: TRBV5-1
cdr3_aa: CASSVGQANEKLFF

v_call: TRBV10-3
cdr3_aa: CAIRGDRDSYEQYF

v_call: TRBV5-6
cdr3_aa: CASSPSGAGLAKNIQYF

v_call: TRBV5-1
cdr3_aa: CASSLAFESRETQYF

v_call: TRBV14
cdr3_aa: CASTGRGVDGNTEAFF

v_call: TRBV5-6
cdr3_aa: CASSSTLAGRNTEAFF

v_call: TRBV7-2
cdr3_aa: CASSLRGGLPTDTQYF

v_call: TRBV30
cdr3_aa: CAWSPNRGNQPQHF

v_call: TRBV2
cdr3_aa: CANRGGSTYNEQFF

v_call: TRBV18
cdr3_aa: CASSPGREGEQFF

v_call: TRBV20-1
cdr3_aa: CSAPKSNYGYTF

v_call: TRBV20-1
cdr3_aa: CSARPHKGTANTGELFF

v_call: TRBV10-3
cdr3_aa: CAVSVLREGVYEQYF

v_call: TRBV6-2/TRBV6-3
cdr3_aa: CASSYPGPTGANVLTF

v_call: TRBV12-3/TRBV12-4
cdr3_aa: CASSFGEYEQYF

v_call: TRBV7-9
cdr3_aa: CASSRARGRTDTQYF

v_call: TRBV20-1
cdr3_aa: CSARDQTGRGTQYF

v_call: TRBV6-2/TRBV6-3
cdr3_aa: CASRLQGESYNSPLHF

v_call: TRBV20-1
cdr3_aa: CSAREDSGFHGGYTF

v_call: TRBV4-2
cdr3_aa: CASSQEQGAANTGELFF

v_call: TRBV7-9
cdr3_aa: CASSQTGTGGTEAFF

v_call: TRBV5-6
cdr3_aa: CASSTRDLSGNTIYF

v_call: TRBV29-1
cdr3_aa: CSVELSGNTIYF

v_call: TRBV20-1
cdr3_aa: CSALKAGDTEAFF

v_call: TRBV7-9
cdr3_aa: CASSPGQMGSYEQYF

v_call: TRBV7-9
cdr3_aa: CASSFGTATEAFF

v_call: TRBV12-3/TRBV12-4
cdr3_aa: CASSSRTSGGLF

v_call: TRBV30
cdr3_aa: CACIPTSKINEQFF

v_call: TRBV20-1
cdr3_aa: CSASPLHFNYGYTF

v_call: TRBV25-1
cdr3_aa: CASSALGTGSYEQYF

v_call: TRBV10-3
cdr3_aa: CAISESGGRANQPQHF

v_call: TRBV14
cdr3_aa: CASSRFGAVTYEQYF

v_call: TRBV28
cdr3_aa: CASSLEGRGKNIQYF

v_call: TRBV15
cdr3_aa: CATSRGGSTYEQYF

v_call: TRBV5-1
cdr3_aa: CASSLAVDTQYF

v_call: TRBV27
cdr3_aa: CASSLSSGGVVNEQFF

v_call: TRBV30
cdr3_aa: CAWRPPPRANNEKLFF